The clone carrying this TCR beta chain was counted at least ten times. Its matching antigen is unknown. CDR3 size: 15 residues. V was clipped by 5 bases and J by 4 bases, with 14 bases between them. Per the germline V gene, CDR1 is LGHDT and CDR2 is YNNKEL (reference sequence). This record comes from a study of neurological immune-mediated disorders. At the level of the study: Multiple sclerosis patients (n ≈ 35) included 31 with relapsing-remitting and 3 with secondary progressive disease.

Study findings and constraints: The study phylogenetically grouped the repertoires of 18 of 34 multiple sclerosis patients into one related-CDR3 cluster, a possible signature.

A single record per CDR3 protein comes from TCRdb applying MiXCR to the 5' RACE reads. The sample includes more than 45,000 distinct CDR3 sequences, roughly 4.6% of them seen just once. This sequence joins TRBV3-1 and TRBJ2-2; no definite D call. The sequencing sample was made of PBMCs. This sequence was found in a man aged 45-60 years with multiple sclerosis. CDR3 coding DNA: TGTGCCAGCAGCTTACTCCCTGTGGGCACCGGGGAGCTGTTTTTT. It codes for CASSLLPVGTGELFF.